The 11 T cell receptor beta chains listed next were all sequenced from one sample in a study of cytomegalovirus exposure and HLA in healthy donors. The PCR was carried out with 60 Vbeta primers and 13 Jbeta primers. Produced via immunoSEQ multiplex PCR; TCRdb's table is partial and in-frame only. The data show about 160,000 clones, around 68% seen once. Sample: PBMCs. These receptor sequences come from a man aged 50 to 59 in good health and CMV-seronegative.

This clone was seen only once. This chain joins TRBV7-9 and TRBJ2-5; TRBD1 matches 7 bases. Unmatched junction bases numbered 14, after V lost 5 bases and J lost 5 bases. The CDR3 contains 16 residues. Germline CDR1 reads SEHNR; CDR2 reads FQNEAQ (reference sequence). The CDR3 DNA reads TGTGCCAGCAGCCAATCGGGACAGCCCTCGGGGGAGACCCAGTACTTC. Amino acids: CASSQSGQPSGETQYF. Using reference TRBV7-9 and TRBJ2-5 for the parts outside the CDR3, the full variable domain is DTGVSQNPRHKITKRGQNVTFRCDPISEHNRLYWYRQTLGQGPEFLTYFQNEAQLEKSRLLSDRFSAERPKGSFSTLEIQRTEQGDSAMYLCASSQSGQPSGETQYFGPGTRLLVL.

Only a few counts were recorded for this clone. The J gene is TRBJ2-3, the V gene TRBV4-2, with D hard to call. V lost 0 bases and J lost 0, with 13 bases in between. Germline V gene lookup returns CDR1 LGHNA and CDR2 YNFKEQ. The CDR3 spans 17 residues. The chain's CDR3 is CASSQESDFPSTDTQYF. The CDR3 bases are TGTGCCAGCAGCCAAGAATCCGACTTTCCCAGCACAGATACGCAGTATTTT.

This clone was seen a handful of times. The sample contains more than one DNA sequence encoding this CDR3. The gene calls are TRBV6-1 and TRBJ2-5; 11 nucleotides match TRBD2. This CDR3 spans 15 amino acids. With V trimmed by 2 bases and J by 1 base, 0 bases remained unmatched. CDR1 and CDR2 (germline): MNHNS, SASEGT. The CDR3 nucleotides read TGTGCCAGCAGTGAACTAGCGGGGGGCCAAGAGACCCAGTACTTC. Amino acid sequence: CASSELAGGQETQYF.

For the CDR3, the DNA is TGTGCCAGCAGCTTAGGTTGGGCAGGGAGGACTGAAGCTTTCTTT. It codes for CASSLGWAGRTEAFF. This rearrangement joins TRBV7-9 to TRBJ1-1; possibly TRBD1 for D (5 bases). The germline V gene encodes CDR1 SEHNR and CDR2 FQNEAQ (reference sequence). V lost 1 base and J lost 5, with 14 bases in between. The CDR3 runs 15 residues.

V and J are TRBV7-8 and TRBJ1-1; possibly TRBD1 for D (5 bases). The V and J ends lost 1 base and 3 bases respectively, with 9 bases between them. This CDR3 is 14 amino acids long. Germline CDR1 and CDR2: SGHVS and FQNEAQ. The CDR3 protein is CASSLVGGDTEAFF. Written as DNA, the CDR3 is TGTGCCAGCAGCTTAGTGGGGGGGGACACTGAAGCTTTCTTT.

The CDR3 protein is CASSWGQGPYEQYF. CDR3 sequence (DNA): TGCGCCAGCAGCTGGGGACAGGGTCCCTACGAGCAGTACTTC. The gene calls are TRBV5-1 and TRBJ2-7; 9 bases are a match to TRBD1. V shed 3 bases, J shed 2 bases, and the junction held 3 bases outside the gene matches. Germline values: CDR1 SGHRS, CDR2 YFSETQ. The CDR3 runs to 14 residues.

The sample holds a few counts of this clone. The chain has TRBV6-1 and TRBJ2-7; D perhaps matches TRBD1 (5 bases). The germline V and J ends were trimmed by 6 bases and 0 bases, with 15 bases remaining between them. The V gene's germline CDR1 is MNHNS and CDR2 SASEGT. The CDR3 sequence is 15 residues long. CDR3 sequence reads: CASRRAGLSSYEQYF. The CDR3 DNA follows: TGTGCCAGCAGACGGGCAGGGCTAAGCTCCTACGAGCAGTACTTC.

The rearrangement links TRBV29-1 to TRBJ2-3, with 16 nucleotides matching TRBD2. Per germline, CDR1 SQVTM and CDR2 ANQGSEA. The CDR3 sequence is 16 residues long. V lost 7 bases and J lost 3; bases outside the gene matches: 7. CDR3 DNA: TGCAGCGCCGCCGGGACTAGCGGGGGGGCTACAGATACGCAGTATTTT. Translated: CSAAGTSGGATDTQYF.

Here the CDR3 DNA reads TGTGCCAGCAGCGTAGCGACAGGGGCGTTGAACACCGGGGAGCTGTTTTTT. It codes for CASSVATGALNTGELFF. The chain links TRBV9 to TRBJ2-2; TRBD1 agrees at 8 bases. Germline CDR1 SGDLS, CDR2 YYNGEE. V shed 0 bases, J shed 1 base, and the junction held 5 bases outside the gene matches. The CDR3 loop spans 17 amino acids.

The chain combines TRBV5-1 with TRBJ1-4, with a possible D match to TRBD1 (5 bases). V was pared by 0 bases and J by 7 bases, with 13 bases between. The CDR3 is 15 amino acids. Germline values: CDR1 SGHRS, CDR2 YFSETQ. The CDR3 is CASSLDGRAVEKLFF. The CDR3 coding sequence is TGCGCCAGCAGCTTGGACGGCAGGGCGGTTGAAAAACTGTTTTTT.

The V and J genes are TRBV5-6 and TRBJ2-7, with D possibly matching TRBD1 (5 bases). V lost 4 bases and J lost 0, with 14 bases in between. CDR3 length: 15 residues. CDR1 SGHDT and CDR2 YYEEEE come from the germline V gene. CDR3 amino acids: CASSRLDSNSYEQYF. For the CDR3, the DNA is TGTGCCAGCAGCCGACTCGACAGTAACTCCTACGAGCAGTACTTC.